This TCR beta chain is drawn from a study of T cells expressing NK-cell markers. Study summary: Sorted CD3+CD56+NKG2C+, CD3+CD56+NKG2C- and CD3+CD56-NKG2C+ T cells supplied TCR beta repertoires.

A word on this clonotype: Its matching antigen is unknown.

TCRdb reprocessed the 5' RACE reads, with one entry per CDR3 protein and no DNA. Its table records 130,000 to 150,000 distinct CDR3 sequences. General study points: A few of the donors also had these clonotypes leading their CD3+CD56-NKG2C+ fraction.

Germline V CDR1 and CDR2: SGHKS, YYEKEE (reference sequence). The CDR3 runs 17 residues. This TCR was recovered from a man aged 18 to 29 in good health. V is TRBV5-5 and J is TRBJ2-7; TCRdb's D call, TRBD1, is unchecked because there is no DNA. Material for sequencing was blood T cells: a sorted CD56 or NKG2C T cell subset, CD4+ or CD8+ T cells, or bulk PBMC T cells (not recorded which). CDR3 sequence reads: CASSLADGAGLSYEQYF.